The 6 T cell receptor beta chains presented below share a single source sample, sequenced in a study of blood T cell repertoires in COVID-19. Sequencing used immunoSEQ multiplex PCR; TCRdb keeps in-frame clones, though not all of them. The profile covers about 300,000 clones, with about four fifths appearing a single time and roughly 1.5% taken by the ten largest. Sequenced material: peripheral blood. The receptors stem from a human donor with COVID-19, enrolled during active disease. The donor label of this sample is uncertain.

The chain couples TRBV3-1 (or the pseudogene TRBV3-2) to TRBJ1-6; D unresolved. The germline CDR1 and CDR2 sequences are LGHDT and YNNKEL (reference sequence). The CDR3 runs to 16 residues. Between the trimmed V and J ends, which lost 1 base and 3 bases, there was a span of 10 bases. The CDR3 nucleotides read TGTGCCAGCAGCCAAGGGCCAGATAACTATAATTCACCCCTCCACTTT. It encodes CASSQGPDNYNSPLHF.

V and J are TRBV5-1 and TRBJ1-2; 8 positions agree with TRBD1. The CDR3 sequence is 15 residues long. Germline V gene lookup returns CDR1 SGHRS and CDR2 YFSETQ. Trimming at V came to 1 base and at J to 3 bases, leaving 5 bases not matched to a gene. The CDR3 is CASSLTTGGDYGYTF. CDR3 sequence (DNA): TGCGCCAGCAGCTTGACCACAGGGGGTGACTATGGCTACACCTTC.

CDR3 residues: CASSQSDRVTDTQYF. CDR3 DNA: TGCGCCAGCAGCCAATCCGACAGGGTCACAGATACGCAGTATTTT. The J gene is TRBJ2-3, the V gene TRBV4-3; 7 bases match TRBD1. The CDR3 loop spans 15 amino acids. Germline CDR1 reads LGHNA; CDR2 reads YSLEER. Losses at the gene ends were 2 bases for V and 2 bases for J; bases not matched to a gene: 4.

The rearrangement links TRBV2 to TRBJ1-2, with 7 positions matching TRBD1. Germline loops: CDR1 SNHLY, CDR2 FYNNEI. The CDR3 is 12 amino acids. After removal of 6 bases from V and 10 bases from J, the junction contained 8 bases not matched to a gene. CDR3 coding DNA: TGTGCCAGCAGCCTTACAGGGGTTTACTACACCTTC. As protein: CASSLTGVYYTF.

The chain carries TRBV5-1 and TRBJ2-1; TRBD1 might be the D (6 bases). The ends were cut back, 0 bases at V and 9 bases at J, with 10 bases in the middle. The CDR3 length is 13 residues. Looked up from germline, CDR1 is SGHRS and CDR2 is YFSETQ. The CDR3: CASSLVRGTEQFF. DNA of the CDR3: TGCGCCAGCAGCTTGGTGAGGGGGACTGAGCAGTTCTTC.

V is TRBV5-5 and J is TRBJ1-4, with TRBD1 identical over 9 bases. CDR1 SGHKS and CDR2 YYEKEE come from the germline V gene (reference sequence). The V gene end was trimmed by 2 bases and the J gene end by 7 bases; junction bases not matched to a gene: 6. This CDR3 has 15 amino acids. The CDR3 nucleotides are TGTGCCAGCAGCTTACCGGGACAGGGAAGTGAAAAACTGTTTTTT. It translates to CASSLPGQGSEKLFF.